The 26 T cell receptor beta chains reported below all come from one sample, sequenced in a study of T-cell memory formation after mild COVID-19. In TCRdb, the 5' RACE reads were re-called with MiXCR into one record per CDR3 protein. The sample carries roughly 380,000 distinct CDR3 sequences, 28% recorded once. The sequenced sample was PBMCs or a T cell subset sorted from them (not recorded which). These receptors were collected from an adult woman who had mild COVID-19 (a few samples of this study predate the infection). Cell type and time point are not known.

This clonotype was counted a few times. The rearrangement uses TRBV6-5 and TRBJ2-3; TRBD2 agrees at 12 bases. V gave up 5 bases and J gave up 2 bases; unmatched junction bases: 2. The CDR3 sequence is 15 residues long. CDR1 is MNHEY and CDR2 is SVGAGI in the germline V gene. CDR3 DNA sequence: TGTGCCAGCAGTCGACTAGCGGGAGTCACAGATACGCAGTATTTT. Translated, it gives CASSRLAGVTDTQYF.

Many counts were recorded for this clonotype. The chain carries TRBV7-7 and TRBJ2-3; TRBD1 aligns across 7 bases. From germline, CDR1 is SSHAT and CDR2 FNYEAQ (reference sequence). J gave up 1 base and V 5 bases, and 6 bases lay outside the gene matches. This CDR3 is built from 15 residues. The CDR3 region is CASSPGQARTDTQYF. DNA for the CDR3: TGTGCCAGCAGCCCCGGACAGGCACGCACAGATACGCAGTATTTT.

The chain links TRBV20-1 to TRBJ2-7, with D possibly being TRBD2 (6 bases). In germline, CDR1 is DFQATT, CDR2 SNEGSKA (reference sequence). V was shortened by 3 bases and J by 4 bases, with 16 bases between the two germline ends. The CDR3 consists of 14 residues. CDR3 in DNA: TGCAGTGCTAGTGCCCCACGGGGGAGGTACGAGCAGTACTTC. Protein sequence: CSASAPRGRYEQYF.

V usage is TRBV7-2 and J usage is TRBJ2-7, with D possibly called TRBD1 or TRBD2 (5 bases each). The CDR3 spans 15 residues. CDR1 is SGHTA, CDR2 FQGNSA, per germline. V was clipped by 0 bases and J by 4 bases, with 13 bases between them. The CDR3 coding sequence is TGTGCCAGCAGCTTAGCAGTGGCGAGGGGTTACGAGCAGTACTTC. Amino acid sequence: CASSLAVARGYEQYF. The variable domain in full, with the rest retrieved from reference TRBV7-2 and TRBJ2-7, is GAGVSQSPSNKVTEKGKDVELRCDPISGHTALYWYRQSLGQGLEFLIYFQGNSAPDKSGLPSDRFSAERTGGSVSTLTIQRTQQEDSAVYLCASSLAVARGYEQYFGPGTRLTVT.

The chain links TRBV24-1 to TRBJ2-5; a weak D match, TRBD1 (5 bases). This CDR3 is 14 amino acids long. Germline lookup yields CDR1 KGHDR and CDR2 SFDVKD. V gave up 0 bases and J gave up 3 bases, with 7 bases separating them. The CDR3 loop is CATSDLGAEETQYF. CDR3 DNA: TGTGCCACCAGTGATTTGGGGGCGGAAGAGACCCAGTACTTC.

The chain couples TRBV7-2 to TRBJ2-1, with 9 bases fitting TRBD2. The germline CDR1 and CDR2 sequences are SGHTA and FQGNSA. Trimming took 1 base from V and 9 from J; bases not matched to a gene: 7. This CDR3 is 15 amino acids long. CDR3 bases: TGTGCCAGCAGCTTAGAGGCGGGAGGGCCCTTTGAGCAGTTCTTC. Encoded protein: CASSLEAGGPFEQFF. The full variable domain, completed using reference TRBV7-2 and TRBJ2-1, is GAGVSQSPSNKVTEKGKDVELRCDPISGHTALYWYRQSLGQGLEFLIYFQGNSAPDKSGLPSDRFSAERTGGSVSTLTIQRTQQEDSAVYLCASSLEAGGPFEQFFGPGTRLTVL.

This chain links TRBV4-1 with TRBJ1-3, with D possibly matching TRBD1 (6 bases). This CDR3 has 14 residues. The V end was cut by 3 bases, the J end by 1 base, with 7 bases between. In germline, CDR1 is MGHRA, CDR2 YSYEKL. The CDR3 DNA follows: TGCGCCAGCAGCCAGAGGGGGTCTGGAAACACCATATATTTT. Its translation: CASSQRGSGNTIYF.

This chain links TRBV14 with TRBJ1-2, with D unresolved. Germline V gene data show CDR1 as SGHDN and CDR2 as FVKESK. This CDR3 spans 14 amino acids. With 2 bases removed from V and 4 bases from J, the gap between germline ends came to 11 bases. The CDR3 loop is CASSQRVMGYGYTF. DNA for the CDR3: TGTGCCAGCAGCCAACGGGTCATGGGCTATGGCTACACCTTC.

This clonotype was observed a handful of times. This rearrangement joins TRBV12-3 or TRBV12-4 to TRBJ2-5; 11 bases agree with TRBD2. This CDR3 has 14 residues. Trimming took 8 bases from V and 2 from J; bases not matched to a gene: 4. The CDR3, as DNA: TGTGCCAGCGCACTAGCGGGGGCACAAGAGACCCAGTACTTC. Amino acids: CASALAGAQETQYF.

The chain employs TRBV6-1 and TRBJ2-7; TRBD2 aligns across 7 bases. Germline values: CDR1 MNHNS, CDR2 SASEGT. This CDR3 spans 15 amino acids. Trimming removed 8 bases from V and 3 bases from J; junction bases left unmatched: 13. Here the CDR3 DNA reads TGTGCCAGCGGCGGGGGTTTTGAATCGGACTACGAGCAGTACTTC. Its protein product is CASGGGFESDYEQYF.

The J gene is TRBJ1-1, the V gene TRBV20-1; tentatively, D is TRBD1 (5 bases). V lost 6 bases, J lost 0 bases, and 11 bases lay in between. Germline lookup yields CDR1 DFQATT and CDR2 SNEGSKA (reference sequence). This CDR3 is built from 13 residues. The CDR3 nucleotides are TGCAGTGCCCGGGACGTTATGAACACTGAAGCTTTCTTT. Amino acid sequence: CSARDVMNTEAFF.

This clonotype was seen at least ten times. In DNA form, the CDR3 reads TGCGCCAGCAGCCCGGGACACTCTCTCTACGAGCAGTACTTC. Its protein is CASSPGHSLYEQYF. The J gene is TRBJ2-7, the V gene TRBV5-1; a possible D gene is TRBD1 (6 bases). Looked up from germline, CDR1 is SGHRS and CDR2 is YFSETQ. V was shortened by 4 bases and J by 3 bases, with 14 bases between the two germline ends. The CDR3 runs 14 residues.

This clonotype appeared a few times. Sequence at one end of the junction differs from germline and may be a read error. J is TRBJ2-1 and V is TRBV7-6; tentatively, D is TRBD1 (5 bases). Germline loops: CDR1 SGHVS, CDR2 FNYEAQ. The CDR3 covers 15 residues. CDR3 sequence: CAISLEAGLANEQFF. In DNA form, the CDR3 reads TGTGCCATCAGCTTAGAGGCAGGGTTGGCCAATGAGCAGTTCTTC. The complete variable domain, with remaining parts taken from reference TRBV7-6 and TRBJ2-1, reads GAGVSQSPRYKVTKRGQDVALRCDPISGHVSLYWYRQALGQGPEFLTYFNYEAQQDKSGLPNDRFSAERPEGSISTLTIQRTEQRDSAMYRCAISLEAGLANEQFFGPGTRLTVL.

The V call is TRBV29-1, the J call TRBJ2-3; 8 bases map to TRBD2. V gave up 7 bases and J gave up 5 bases; unmatched junction bases: 5. There are 12 residues in the CDR3. Per germline, CDR1 SQVTM and CDR2 ANQGSEA. CDR3 protein: CSAGLAGDTQYF. CDR3 coding DNA: TGCAGCGCCGGACTAGCTGGAGATACGCAGTATTTT.

The genes are TRBV12-3 or TRBV12-4 and TRBJ1-2; 7 bases are shared with TRBD1. V dropped 5 bases and J dropped 10; count of bases not matched to a gene: 4. CDR3 size: 11 residues. The CDR3 loop is CASSRTGDYTF. Here the CDR3 DNA reads TGTGCCAGCAGTCGAACAGGGGACTACACCTTC.

V is TRBV10-3 and J is TRBJ2-7; 7 bases line up with TRBD1. The junction had 6 bases not matched to a gene; V was cut back by 8 bases and J by 2 bases. CDR1 and CDR2 (germline): ENHRY, SYGVKD. CDR3 length equals 13 residues. The CDR3: CAIGDSSTYEQYF. CDR3 bases: TGTGCCATCGGGGACAGTTCGACCTACGAGCAGTACTTC.

This clonotype came up a few times. DNA of the CDR3: TGTGCCACCTCGAGGGGGGTTGGCTACACCTTC. Translated, it gives CATSRGVGYTF. The chain has TRBV7-8 and TRBJ1-2; D may be TRBD1 (6 bases). V lost 10 bases and J lost 7, with 13 bases in between. CDR1 is SGHVS, CDR2 FQNEAQ, per germline. This CDR3 region has 11 residues.

This clonotype was seen more than once but under ten times. The chain recombines TRBV30 with TRBJ2-1; D could derive from TRBD1 or TRBD2 (6 bases each). The CDR3 contains 14 residues. The V gene lost 3 bases and the J gene lost 5 bases, with 14 bases spanning the gap. Per germline, CDR1 GTSNPN and CDR2 SVGIG (reference sequence). CDR3 protein: CAWSNYREDNEQFF. DNA for the CDR3: TGTGCCTGGAGCAATTACAGGGAGGACAATGAGCAGTTCTTC.

The chain carries TRBV14 and TRBJ2-6; D ambiguous. The length of the CDR3 is 17 residues. Looked up from germline, CDR1 is SGHDN and CDR2 is FVKESK. The V gene lost 0 bases and the J gene lost 0 bases, with 9 bases spanning the gap. DNA of the CDR3: TGTGCCAGCAGCCAAGAGGCAGATCGCTCTGGGGCCAACGTCCTGACTTTC. Protein: CASSQEADRSGANVLTF.

This clonotype was observed a handful of times. The chain couples TRBV11-3 to TRBJ2-5; D is undetermined. V was pared by 2 bases and J by 1 base, with 8 bases between. Per germline, CDR1 SGHNT and CDR2 YENEEA. The CDR3 covers 14 residues. CDR3 sequence reads: CASSLLQSQETQYF. CDR3 coding DNA: TGTGCCAGCAGCTTATTACAAAGCCAAGAGACCCAGTACTTC.

This clonotype has only a few counts. The J gene is TRBJ2-3, the V gene TRBV5-1; TRBD1 or TRBD2 may be the D gene (6 bases each). V was pared by 3 bases and J by 2 bases, with 16 bases between. This CDR3 is built from 16 residues. Germline CDR1 is SGHRS and CDR2 is YFSETQ. The CDR3 sequence: CASSYGHGGNTDTQYF. CDR3 DNA: TGCGCCAGCAGCTATGGACACGGGGGCAACACAGATACGCAGTATTTT.

This clonotype has more than one count but fewer than ten. The rearrangement joins TRBV7-8 to TRBJ2-2, with TRBD1 as a possible D gene (5 bases). Trimming cost V 5 bases and J 3 bases, with 13 bases left between them. Germline-derived CDR1 and CDR2 are SGHVS and FQNEAQ. This CDR3 spans 15 amino acids. The CDR3 protein is CASSLSLGDTGELFF. The CDR3 region has the DNA TGTGCCAGCAGCCTATCCTTAGGGGACACCGGGGAGCTGTTTTTT.

The chain joins TRBV18 to TRBJ2-3; the D is unclear. Trimming removed 6 bases from V and 2 bases from J, with 9 bases in between. The germline gives CDR1 KGHSH, CDR2 LQKENI. There are 13 residues in the CDR3. CDR3 region: CASSNNPTDTQYF. CDR3 DNA sequence: TGTGCCAGCTCGAATAACCCCACAGATACGCAGTATTTT.

There are a few counts of this clonotype. This sequence joins TRBV20-1 and TRBJ2-1; 9 positions agree with TRBD2. The CDR3 loop spans 15 amino acids. Germline CDR1 DFQATT, CDR2 SNEGSKA (reference sequence). With 2 bases clipped from V and 4 bases from J, the junction kept 6 bases outside the gene matches. Written as DNA, the CDR3 is TGCAGTGCTAGACAGGGGGGACTAGCTTACAATGAGCAGTTCTTC. Its protein product is CSARQGGLAYNEQFF.

This clonotype was seen once. This chain connects TRBV7-9 to TRBJ2-7; maybe TRBD2 (5 bases). This CDR3 is 14 amino acids long. CDR1 and CDR2 (germline): SEHNR, FQNEAQ (reference sequence). The ends were cut back, 5 bases at V and 5 bases at J, with 16 bases in the middle. CDR3 loop: CASSPKRAGHEQYF. DNA for the CDR3: TGTGCCAGCAGCCCAAAGAGGGCCGGCCACGAGCAGTACTTC.

This clonotype was detected a few times. The chain employs TRBV5-1 and TRBJ2-3; 10 bases align to TRBD2. Trimming took 4 bases from V and 3 from J; bases not matched to a gene: 8. This CDR3 has 16 amino acids. Per the germline V gene, CDR1 is SGHRS and CDR2 is YFSETQ. CDR3 sequence: CASSPSGRAVTDTQYF. For the CDR3, the DNA is TGCGCCAGCAGCCCGAGCGGGAGGGCCGTGACAGATACGCAGTATTTT. Full variable domain (remainder filled in from reference TRBV5-1 and TRBJ2-3): KAGVTQTPRYLIKTRGQQVTLSCSPISGHRSVSWYQQTPGQGLQFLFEYFSETQRNKGNFPGRFSGRQFSNSRSEMNVSTLELGDSALYLCASSPSGRAVTDTQYFGPGTRLTVL.